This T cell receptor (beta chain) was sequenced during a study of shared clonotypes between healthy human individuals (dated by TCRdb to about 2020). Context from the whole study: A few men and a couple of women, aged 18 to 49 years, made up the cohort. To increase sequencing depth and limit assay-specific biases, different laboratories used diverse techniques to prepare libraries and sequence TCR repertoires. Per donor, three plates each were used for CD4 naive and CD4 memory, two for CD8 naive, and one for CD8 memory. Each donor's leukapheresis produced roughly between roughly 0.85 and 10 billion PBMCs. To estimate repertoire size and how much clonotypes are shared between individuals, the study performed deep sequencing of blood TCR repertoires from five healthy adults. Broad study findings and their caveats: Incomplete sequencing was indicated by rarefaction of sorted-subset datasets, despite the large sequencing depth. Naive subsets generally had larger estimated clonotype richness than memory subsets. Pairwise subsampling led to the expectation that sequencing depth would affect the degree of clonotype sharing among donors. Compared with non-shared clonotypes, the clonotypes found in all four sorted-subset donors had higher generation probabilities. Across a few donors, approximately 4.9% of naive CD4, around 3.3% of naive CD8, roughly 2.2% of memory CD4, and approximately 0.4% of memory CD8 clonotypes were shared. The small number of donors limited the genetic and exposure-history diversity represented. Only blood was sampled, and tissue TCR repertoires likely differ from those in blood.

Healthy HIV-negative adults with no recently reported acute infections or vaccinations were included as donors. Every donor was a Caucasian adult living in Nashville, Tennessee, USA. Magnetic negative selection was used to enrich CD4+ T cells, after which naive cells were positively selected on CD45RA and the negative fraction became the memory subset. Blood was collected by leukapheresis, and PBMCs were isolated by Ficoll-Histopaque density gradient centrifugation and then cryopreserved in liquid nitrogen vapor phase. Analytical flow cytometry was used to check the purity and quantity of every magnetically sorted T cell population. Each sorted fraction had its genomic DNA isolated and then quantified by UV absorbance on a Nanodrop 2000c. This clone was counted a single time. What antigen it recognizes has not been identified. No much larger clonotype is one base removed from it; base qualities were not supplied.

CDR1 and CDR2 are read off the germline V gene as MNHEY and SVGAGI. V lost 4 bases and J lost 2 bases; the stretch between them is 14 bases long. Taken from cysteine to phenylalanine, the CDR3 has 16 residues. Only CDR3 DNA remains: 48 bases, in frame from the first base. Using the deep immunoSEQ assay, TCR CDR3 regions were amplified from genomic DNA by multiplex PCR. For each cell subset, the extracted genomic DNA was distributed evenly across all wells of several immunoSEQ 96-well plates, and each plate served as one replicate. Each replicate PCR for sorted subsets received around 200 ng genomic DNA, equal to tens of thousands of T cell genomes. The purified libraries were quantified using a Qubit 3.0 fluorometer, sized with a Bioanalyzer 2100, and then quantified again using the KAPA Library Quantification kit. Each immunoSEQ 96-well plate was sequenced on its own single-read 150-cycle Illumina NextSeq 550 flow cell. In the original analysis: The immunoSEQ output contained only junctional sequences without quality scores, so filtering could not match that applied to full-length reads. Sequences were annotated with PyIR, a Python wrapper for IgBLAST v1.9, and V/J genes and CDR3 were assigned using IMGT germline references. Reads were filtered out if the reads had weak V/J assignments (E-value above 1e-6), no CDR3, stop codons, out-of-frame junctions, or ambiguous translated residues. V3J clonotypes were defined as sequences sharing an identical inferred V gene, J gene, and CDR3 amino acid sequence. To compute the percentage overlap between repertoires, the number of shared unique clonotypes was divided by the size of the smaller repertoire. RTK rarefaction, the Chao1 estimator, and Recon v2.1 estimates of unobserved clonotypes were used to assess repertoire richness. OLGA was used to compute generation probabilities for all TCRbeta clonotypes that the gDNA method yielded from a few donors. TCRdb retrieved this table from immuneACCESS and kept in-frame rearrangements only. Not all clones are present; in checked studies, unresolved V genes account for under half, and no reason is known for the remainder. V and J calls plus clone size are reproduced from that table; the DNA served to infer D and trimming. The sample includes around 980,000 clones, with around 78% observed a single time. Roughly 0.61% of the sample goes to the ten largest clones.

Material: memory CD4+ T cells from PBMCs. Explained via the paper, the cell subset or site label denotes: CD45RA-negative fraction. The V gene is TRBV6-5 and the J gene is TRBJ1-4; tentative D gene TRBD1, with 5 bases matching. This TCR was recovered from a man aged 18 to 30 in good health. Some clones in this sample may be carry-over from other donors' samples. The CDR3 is CASSSRGWGTNEKLFF. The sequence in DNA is TGTGCCAGCAGTTCCCGGGGGTGGGGCACTAATGAAAAACTGTTTTTT.